Listed here are 5 T cell receptor beta chains from one sample, sequenced in a study of brain T cells in children with intractable seizures. The assay was immunoSEQ multiplex PCR, and TCRdb's table has in-frame clones only and misses some. The sample has 110,000 or so clones, 94% seen once. The material was peripheral blood, obtained at surgery. Source of these receptors: a boy under two years old with hemimegalencephaly and intractable seizures.

CDR3 DNA sequence: TGTGCCAGCAGCTTCGGTAACTACGAGCAGTACTTC. This sequence encodes CASSFGNYEQYF. V gene TRBV5-4 combines with J gene TRBJ2-7; D is unresolved. CDR1 SGHNT and CDR2 YYREEE come from the germline V gene (reference sequence). CDR3 size: 12 residues. V was shortened by 2 bases and J by 3 bases, with 6 bases between the two germline ends.

V and J are TRBV5-4 and TRBJ1-6; a possible D gene is TRBD1 (6 bases). Germline V lookup: CDR1 SGHNT, CDR2 YYREEE (reference sequence). V was pared by 1 base and J by 7 bases, with 12 bases between. The CDR3 spans 15 residues. The CDR3 DNA reads TGTGCCAGCAGCTTGTGGGGGGGCGCAAATTCACCCCTCCACTTT. Residues: CASSLWGGANSPLHF.

The chain couples TRBV28 to TRBJ1-6, with D unresolved. Germline V gene sequence: CDR1 MDHEN, CDR2 SYDVKM. V lost 4 bases to trimming and J lost 7 bases, with 11 bases between them. The CDR3 totals 14 residues. CDR3: CASSSGPSNSPLHF. CDR3 coding DNA: TGTGCCAGCAGTTCCGGGCCCTCGAATTCACCCCTCCACTTT.

V gene TRBV4-3 combines with J gene TRBJ2-7; D is possibly TRBD1 (5 bases). The ends were cut back, 0 bases at V and 1 base at J, with 10 bases in the middle. CDR3 length: 15 residues. Looked up from germline, CDR1 is LGHNA and CDR2 is YSLEER. CDR3 protein: CASSQEASGSYEQYF. The CDR3 coding sequence is TGCGCCAGCAGCCAAGAGGCGTCAGGGTCCTACGAGCAGTACTTC.

This chain links TRBV6-1 with TRBJ1-6; D remains ambiguous. V was shortened by 3 bases and J by 7 bases, with 10 bases between the two germline ends. The CDR3 consists of 14 residues. Germline assignment: CDR1 MNHNS and CDR2 SASEGT. This CDR3 is CASSDSGSNSPLHF. CDR3 sequence (DNA): TGTGCCAGCAGTGATTCGGGTAGCAATTCACCCCTCCACTTT.